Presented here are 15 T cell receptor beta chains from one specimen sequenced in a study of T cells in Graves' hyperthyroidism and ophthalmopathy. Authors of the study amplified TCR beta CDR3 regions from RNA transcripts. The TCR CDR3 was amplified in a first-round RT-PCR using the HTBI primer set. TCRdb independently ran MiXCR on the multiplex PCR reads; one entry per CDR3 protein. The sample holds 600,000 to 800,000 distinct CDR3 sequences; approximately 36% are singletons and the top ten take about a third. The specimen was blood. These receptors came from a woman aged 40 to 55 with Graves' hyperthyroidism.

CDR3 amino acids: CARDRADTEAFF. CDR3 DNA: TGTGCTAGAGATAGGGCTGACACTGAAGCTTTCTTT. The chain carries TRBV11-1 and TRBJ1-1; D not resolved. CDR1 is SGHAT and CDR2 is FQDESV in the germline V gene (reference sequence). CDR3 length: 12 residues.

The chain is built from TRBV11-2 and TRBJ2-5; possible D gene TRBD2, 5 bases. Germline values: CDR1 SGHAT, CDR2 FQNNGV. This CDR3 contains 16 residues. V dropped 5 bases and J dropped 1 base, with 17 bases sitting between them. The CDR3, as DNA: TGTGCCAGCAGCACCCCCGGCGGGCTGCCCCAAGAGACCCAGTACTTC. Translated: CASSTPGGLPQETQYF.

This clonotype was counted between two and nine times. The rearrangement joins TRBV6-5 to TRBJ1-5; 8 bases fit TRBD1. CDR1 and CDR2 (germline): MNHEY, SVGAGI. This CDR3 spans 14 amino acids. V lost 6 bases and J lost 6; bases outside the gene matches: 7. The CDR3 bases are TGTGCCAGCAGCTCGTATACAGGGGGTCAGCCCCAGCATTTT. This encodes CASSSYTGGQPQHF.

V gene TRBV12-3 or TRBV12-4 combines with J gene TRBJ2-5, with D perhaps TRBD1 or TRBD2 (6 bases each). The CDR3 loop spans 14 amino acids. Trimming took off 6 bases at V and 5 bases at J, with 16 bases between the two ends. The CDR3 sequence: CASSPGGPWETQYF. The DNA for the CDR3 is TGTGCCAGCAGCCCCGGGGGCCCCTGGGAGACCCAGTACTTC.

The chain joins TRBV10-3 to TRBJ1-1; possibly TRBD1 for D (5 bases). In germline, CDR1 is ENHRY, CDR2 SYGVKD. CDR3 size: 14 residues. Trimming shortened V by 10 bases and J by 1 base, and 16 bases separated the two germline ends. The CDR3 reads CASGLQATNTEAFF. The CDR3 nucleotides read TGTGCCAGCGGTCTACAGGCTACGAACACTGAAGCTTTCTTT.

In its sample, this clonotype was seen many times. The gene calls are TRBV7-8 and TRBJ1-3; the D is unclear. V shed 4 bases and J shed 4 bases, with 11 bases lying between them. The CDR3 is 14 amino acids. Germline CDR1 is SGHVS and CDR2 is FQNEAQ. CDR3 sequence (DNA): TGTGCCAGCAGCTCCCCCGTGAGCGGAAACACCATATATTTT. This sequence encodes CASSSPVSGNTIYF.

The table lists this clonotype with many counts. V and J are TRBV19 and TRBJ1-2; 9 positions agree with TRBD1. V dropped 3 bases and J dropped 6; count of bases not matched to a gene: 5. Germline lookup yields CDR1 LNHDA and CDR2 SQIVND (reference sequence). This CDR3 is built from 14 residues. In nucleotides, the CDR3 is TGTGCCAGTAGTATTACGGGGACAGGGCATGGCTACACCTTC. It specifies CASSITGTGHGYTF.

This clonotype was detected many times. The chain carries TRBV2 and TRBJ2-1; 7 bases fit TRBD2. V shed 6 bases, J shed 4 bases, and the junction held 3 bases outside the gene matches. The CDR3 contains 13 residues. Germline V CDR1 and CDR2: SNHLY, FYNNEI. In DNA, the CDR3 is TGTGCCAGCAGGGCTAGCGGATACAATGAGCAGTTCTTC. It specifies CASRASGYNEQFF.

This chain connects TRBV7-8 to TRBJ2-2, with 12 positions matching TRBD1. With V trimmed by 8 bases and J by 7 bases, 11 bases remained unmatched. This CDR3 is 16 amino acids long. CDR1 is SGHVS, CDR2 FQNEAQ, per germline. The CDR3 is CASQPLGTGGLGELFF. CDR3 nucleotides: TGTGCCAGCCAGCCACTGGGGACAGGGGGCCTCGGGGAGCTGTTTTTT.

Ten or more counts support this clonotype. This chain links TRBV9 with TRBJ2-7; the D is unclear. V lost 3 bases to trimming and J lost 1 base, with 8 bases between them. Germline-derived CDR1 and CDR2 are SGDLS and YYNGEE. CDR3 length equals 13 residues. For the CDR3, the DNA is TGTGCCAGCAGCGCTGGACCGTCCTACGAGCAGTACTTC. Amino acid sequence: CASSAGPSYEQYF. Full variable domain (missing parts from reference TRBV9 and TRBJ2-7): DSGVTQTPKHLITATGQRVTLRCSPRSGDLSVYWYQQSLDQGLQFLIQYYNGEERAKGNILERFSAQQFPDLHSELNLSSLELGDSALYFCASSAGPSYEQYFGPGTRLTVT.

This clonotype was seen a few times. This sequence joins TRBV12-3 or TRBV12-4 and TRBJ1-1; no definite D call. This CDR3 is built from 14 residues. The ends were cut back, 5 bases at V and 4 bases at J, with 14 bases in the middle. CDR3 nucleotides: TGTGCCAGCAGTACCGGGATTTCGGGCACTGAAGCTTTCTTT. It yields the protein CASSTGISGTEAFF.

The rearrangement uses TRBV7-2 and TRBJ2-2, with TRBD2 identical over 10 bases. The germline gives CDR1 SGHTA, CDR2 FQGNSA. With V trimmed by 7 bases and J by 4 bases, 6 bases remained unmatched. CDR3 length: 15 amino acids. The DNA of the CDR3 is TGTGCCAGCAAGAGCGGGGGGGCGAGCACCGGGGAGCTGTTTTTT. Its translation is CASKSGGASTGELFF.

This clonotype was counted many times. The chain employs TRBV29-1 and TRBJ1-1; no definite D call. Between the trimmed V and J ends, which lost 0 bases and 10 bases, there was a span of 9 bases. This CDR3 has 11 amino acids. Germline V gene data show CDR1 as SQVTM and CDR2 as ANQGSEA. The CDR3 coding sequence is TGCAGCGTTGAAGATGCTACAAGAGCTTTCTTT. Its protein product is CSVEDATRAFF.

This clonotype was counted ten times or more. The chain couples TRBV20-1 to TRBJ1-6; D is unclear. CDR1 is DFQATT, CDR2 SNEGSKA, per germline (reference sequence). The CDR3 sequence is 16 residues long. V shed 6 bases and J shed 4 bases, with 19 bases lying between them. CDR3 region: CSAVRLEGVYNSPLHF. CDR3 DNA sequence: TGCAGTGCGGTCAGACTGGAGGGCGTATATAATTCACCCCTCCACTTT.

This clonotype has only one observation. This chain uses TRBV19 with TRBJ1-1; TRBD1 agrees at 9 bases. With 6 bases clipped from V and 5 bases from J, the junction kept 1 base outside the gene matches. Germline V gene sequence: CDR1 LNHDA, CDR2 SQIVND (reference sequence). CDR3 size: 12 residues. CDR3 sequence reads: CASRGTGTEAFF. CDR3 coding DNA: TGTGCCAGTAGGGGGACAGGGACTGAAGCTTTCTTT.